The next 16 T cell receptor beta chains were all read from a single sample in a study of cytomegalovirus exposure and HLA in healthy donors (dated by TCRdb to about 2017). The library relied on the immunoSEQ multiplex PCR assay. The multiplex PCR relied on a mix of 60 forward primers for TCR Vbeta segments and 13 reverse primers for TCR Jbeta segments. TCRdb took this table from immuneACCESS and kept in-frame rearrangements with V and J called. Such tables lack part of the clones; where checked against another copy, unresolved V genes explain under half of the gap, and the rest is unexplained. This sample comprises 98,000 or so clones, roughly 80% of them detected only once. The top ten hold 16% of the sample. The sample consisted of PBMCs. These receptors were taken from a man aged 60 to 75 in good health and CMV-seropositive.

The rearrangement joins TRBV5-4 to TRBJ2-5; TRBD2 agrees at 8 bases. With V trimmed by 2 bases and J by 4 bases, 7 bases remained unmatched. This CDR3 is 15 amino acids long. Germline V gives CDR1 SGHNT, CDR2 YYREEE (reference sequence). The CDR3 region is CASSFGAGDRETQYF. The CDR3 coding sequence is TGTGCCAGCAGCTTTGGAGCGGGGGACCGAGAGACCCAGTACTTC.

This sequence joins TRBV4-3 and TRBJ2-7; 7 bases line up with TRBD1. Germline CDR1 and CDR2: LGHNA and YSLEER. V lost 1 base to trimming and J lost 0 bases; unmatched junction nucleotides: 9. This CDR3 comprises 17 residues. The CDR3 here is CASSQGADRASSYEQYF. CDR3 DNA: TGCGCCAGCAGCCAAGGAGCCGACAGGGCCAGCTCCTACGAGCAGTACTTC.

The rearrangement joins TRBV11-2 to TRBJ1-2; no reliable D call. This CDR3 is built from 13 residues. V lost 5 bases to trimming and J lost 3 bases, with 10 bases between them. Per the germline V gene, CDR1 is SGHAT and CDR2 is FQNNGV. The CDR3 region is CASSPRGDYGYTF. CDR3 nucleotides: TGTGCCAGCAGCCCCCGGGGAGACTATGGCTACACCTTC.

The CDR3 sequence is CASSQTGQGPQHF. The CDR3 DNA sequence: TGTGCCAGCAGTCAGACCGGACAGGGGCCCCAGCATTTT. The rearrangement links TRBV6-6 to TRBJ1-5; 8 bases agree with TRBD1. The CDR3 is made up of 13 amino acids. The junction had 6 bases not matched to a gene; V was cut back by 5 bases and J by 9 bases. The germline gives CDR1 MNHNY, CDR2 SVGAGI (reference sequence).

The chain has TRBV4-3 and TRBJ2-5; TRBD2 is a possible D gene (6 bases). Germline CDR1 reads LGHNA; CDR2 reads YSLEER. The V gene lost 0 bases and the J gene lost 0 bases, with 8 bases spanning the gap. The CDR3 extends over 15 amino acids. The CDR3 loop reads CASSQERGDQETQYF. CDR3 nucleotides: TGCGCCAGCAGCCAAGAGCGGGGTGACCAAGAGACCCAGTACTTC.

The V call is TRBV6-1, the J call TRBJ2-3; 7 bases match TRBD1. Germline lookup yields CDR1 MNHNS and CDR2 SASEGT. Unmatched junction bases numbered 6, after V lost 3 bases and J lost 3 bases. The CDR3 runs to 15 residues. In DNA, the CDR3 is TGTGCCAGCAGTGATATGGGACAGCTTACAGATACGCAGTATTTT. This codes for CASSDMGQLTDTQYF.

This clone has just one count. CDR3 sequence: CASSPQLGGNSPLHF. The CDR3 DNA sequence: TGTGCCAGCTCACCACAACTCGGGGGTAATTCACCCCTCCACTTT. The rearrangement uses TRBV18 and TRBJ1-6, with D perhaps TRBD1 (5 bases). The V end lost 1 base, the J end lost 6 bases, and 10 bases lay between the germline ends. This CDR3 spans 15 amino acids. The germline V gene encodes CDR1 KGHSH and CDR2 LQKENI.

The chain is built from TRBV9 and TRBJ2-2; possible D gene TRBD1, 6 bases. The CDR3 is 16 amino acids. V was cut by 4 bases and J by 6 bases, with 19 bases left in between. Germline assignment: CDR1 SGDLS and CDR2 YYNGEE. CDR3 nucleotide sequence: TGTGCCAGCAGCCCGACGACAGGTCAAGGTTCCGGGGAGCTGTTTTTT. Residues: CASSPTTGQGSGELFF.

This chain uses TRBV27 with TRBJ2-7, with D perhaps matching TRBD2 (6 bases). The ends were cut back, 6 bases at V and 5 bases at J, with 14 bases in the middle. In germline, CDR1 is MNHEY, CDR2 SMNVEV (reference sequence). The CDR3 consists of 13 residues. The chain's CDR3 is CASRGLAHHEQYF. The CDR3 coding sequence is TGTGCCAGCAGGGGACTCGCCCACCACGAGCAGTACTTC.

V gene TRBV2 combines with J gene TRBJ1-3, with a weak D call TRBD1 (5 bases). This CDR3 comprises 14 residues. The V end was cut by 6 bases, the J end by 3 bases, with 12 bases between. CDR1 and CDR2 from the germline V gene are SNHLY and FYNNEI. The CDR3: CASRATGFGNTIYF. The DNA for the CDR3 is TGTGCCAGCAGAGCTACAGGTTTTGGAAACACCATATATTTT.

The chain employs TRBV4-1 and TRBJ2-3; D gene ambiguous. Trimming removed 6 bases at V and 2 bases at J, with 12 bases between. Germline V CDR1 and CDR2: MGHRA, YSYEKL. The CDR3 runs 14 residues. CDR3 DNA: TGCGCCAGCAGTTTCCAGGCAGACACAGATACGCAGTATTTT. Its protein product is CASSFQADTDTQYF.

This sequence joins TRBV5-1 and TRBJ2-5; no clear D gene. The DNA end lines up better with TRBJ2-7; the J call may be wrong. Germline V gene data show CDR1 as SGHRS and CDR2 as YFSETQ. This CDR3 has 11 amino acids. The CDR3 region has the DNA TGCGCCAGCAGCTTGAGCGACGAGCAGTACTTC. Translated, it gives CASSLSDEQYF.

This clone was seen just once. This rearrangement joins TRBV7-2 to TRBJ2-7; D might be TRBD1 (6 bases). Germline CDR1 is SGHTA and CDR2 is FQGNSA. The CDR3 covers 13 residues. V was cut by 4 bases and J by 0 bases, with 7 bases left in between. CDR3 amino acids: CASSWDISYEQYF. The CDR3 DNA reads TGTGCCAGCAGCTGGGACATCTCCTACGAGCAGTACTTC.

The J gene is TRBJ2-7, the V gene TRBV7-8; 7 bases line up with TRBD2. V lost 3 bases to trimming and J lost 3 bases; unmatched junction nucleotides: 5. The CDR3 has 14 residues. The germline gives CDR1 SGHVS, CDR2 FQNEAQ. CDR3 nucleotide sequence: TGTGCCAGCAGCTTGTCCCCGGGGGGCTACGAGCAGTACTTC. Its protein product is CASSLSPGGYEQYF.

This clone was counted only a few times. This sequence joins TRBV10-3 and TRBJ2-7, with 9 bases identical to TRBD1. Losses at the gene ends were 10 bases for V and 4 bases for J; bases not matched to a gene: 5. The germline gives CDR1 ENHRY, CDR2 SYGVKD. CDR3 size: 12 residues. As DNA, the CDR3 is TGTGCCACCATGACAGGGGGGTACGAGCAGTACTTC. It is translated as CATMTGGYEQYF.

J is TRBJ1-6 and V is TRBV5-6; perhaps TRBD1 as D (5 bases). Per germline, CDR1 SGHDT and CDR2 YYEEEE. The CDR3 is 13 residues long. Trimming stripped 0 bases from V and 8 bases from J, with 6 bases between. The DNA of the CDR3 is TGTGCCAGCAGCTTGGGGGGGGATTCACCCCTCCACTTT. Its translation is CASSLGGDSPLHF.